This TCR beta chain was captured by sequencing in a study of OX40 agonist ivuxolimab in advanced cancers. This CDR3 contains 16 residues. From germline, CDR1 is SGDLS and CDR2 YYNGEE. Trimming removed 0 bases at V and 6 bases at J, with 17 bases between. Sequencing used immunoSEQ multiplex PCR; TCRdb keeps in-frame clones, though not all of them. The table includes 65,000 to 100,000 clones, approximately 85% detected once. This clone was observed once. The TCR was taken from an adult with an advanced solid tumor such as melanoma, head and neck, liver or kidney cancer. The gene calls are TRBV9 and TRBJ2-3; D may be TRBD2 (6 bases). The sequences come from CD4+ or CD8+ T cells sorted from blood, collected in a trial of the OX40 agonist ivuxolimab. The CDR3 loop reads CASSVEGSGSFDTQYF. The CDR3 region has the DNA TGTGCCAGCAGCGTAGAGGGTAGCGGCTCCTTTGATACGCAGTATTTT.